These 8 T cell receptor beta chains originate from one sample sequenced in a study of OX40 agonist ivuxolimab in advanced cancers. Assay used: immunoSEQ multiplex PCR; TCRdb lists only in-frame clones, some missing. This sample has roughly 54,000 clones, with around 89% found just once. Sequenced here: CD4+ or CD8+ T cells sorted from blood, sampled in a trial of the OX40 agonist ivuxolimab. These receptors were obtained from an adult with an advanced solid tumor such as melanoma, head and neck, liver or kidney cancer.

V usage is TRBV10-2 and J usage is TRBJ2-3, with 10 bases matching TRBD1. V was pared by 1 base and J by 5 bases, with 3 bases of the junction left unmatched. Germline CDR1 WSHSY, CDR2 SAAADI. The CDR3 covers 15 residues. The CDR3 sequence is CASSEWTGGIDTQYF. CDR3 DNA: TGCGCCAGCAGTGAGTGGACAGGGGGTATAGATACGCAGTATTTT.

The chain couples TRBV6-1 to TRBJ2-1; 9 bases are a match to TRBD2. V shed 4 bases and J 0 bases; nucleotides not matched to a gene: 7. The CDR3 loop spans 17 amino acids. CDR1 and CDR2 from the germline V gene are MNHNS and SASEGT. CDR3 nucleotides: TGTGCCAGCAGTGCTCTAGCGGGATCGAGCTCCTACAATGAGCAGTTCTTC. Protein sequence: CASSALAGSSSYNEQFF.

The gene calls are TRBV18 and TRBJ2-1; D tentatively fits TRBD1 or TRBD2 (5 bases each). CDR3 size: 17 residues. V lost 6 bases and J 0 bases, leaving 18 bases between the germline ends. Germline V CDR1 and CDR2: KGHSH, LQKENI. CDR3 amino acids: CASSSSGTGSSYNEQFF. The CDR3 DNA follows: TGTGCCAGCTCGTCCTCCGGGACGGGGAGCTCCTACAATGAGCAGTTCTTC.

The chain recombines TRBV2 with TRBJ2-5, with D perhaps matching TRBD2 (5 bases). The J call may not be correct, given that the DNA end is closer to TRBJ2-7. This CDR3 is 12 amino acids long. The germline CDR1 and CDR2 sequences are SNHLY and FYNNEI. The CDR3 DNA follows: TGTGCCAGCGGACTGTTGCCCTACGAGCAGTACTTC. It is translated as CASGLLPYEQYF.

The chain is built from TRBV28 and TRBJ2-7; D may be TRBD2 (6 bases). The V and J ends lost 10 bases and 0 bases respectively, with 16 bases between them. The CDR3 length is 14 residues. CDR1 MDHEN and CDR2 SYDVKM come from the germline V gene. CDR3 residues: CATRGPGVSYEQYF. The CDR3, as DNA: TGTGCCACCCGGGGACCGGGAGTCTCCTACGAGCAGTACTTC.

This clone was seen only a few times. The rearrangement uses TRBV2 and TRBJ2-7, with TRBD1 matching 9 bases. J was trimmed by 5 bases and V by 7 bases; bases with no gene match: 9. The CDR3 has 14 amino acids. Germline V gene data show CDR1 as SNHLY and CDR2 as FYNNEI. In DNA form, the CDR3 reads TGTGCCAGCAACGGACAGGGGATCGGCCACGAGCAGTACTTC. Its protein is CASNGQGIGHEQYF.

The rearrangement uses TRBV19 and TRBJ1-5; weak D call: TRBD1 (5 bases). The CDR3 loop spans 14 amino acids. The germline CDR1 and CDR2 sequences are LNHDA and SQIVND (reference sequence). V lost 0 bases and J 7 bases, leaving 10 bases between the germline ends. The CDR3 DNA sequence: TGTGCCAGTAGTATAGAGTCCCGGGACCAGCCCCAGCATTTT. Translated: CASSIESRDQPQHF.

The chain employs TRBV7-8 and TRBJ2-7; D gene ambiguous. Germline-derived CDR1 and CDR2 are SGHVS and FQNEAQ. The CDR3 contains 13 residues. Trimming stripped 1 base from V and 4 bases from J, with 8 bases between. The CDR3 DNA reads as TGTGCCAGCAGCTTAGAGACATGGTACGAGCAGTACTTC. Translating it yields CASSLETWYEQYF.